This T cell receptor beta chain was sequenced during a study of cytomegalovirus exposure and HLA in healthy donors. Some clones are missing from TCRdb's copy, which holds only in-frame ones; the method was immunoSEQ multiplex PCR. Here the sample spans fewer than 120,000 clones, roughly 90% being singletons. V dropped 9 bases and J dropped 3; count of bases not matched to a gene: 8. Germline assignment: CDR1 MNHEY and CDR2 SMNVEV (reference sequence). There are 13 residues in the CDR3. The donors were members of the roughly 130-subject validation cohort (separate from the 666-subject first cohort). The chain combines TRBV27 with TRBJ2-7; TRBD1 matches 7 bases. The sequence derives from a woman aged 25 to 39 in good health and CMV-seropositive. Sequencing was done on a sample of PBMCs. The CDR3 bases are TGTGCCAGTTACAGGGGCCCAGGCTACGAGCAGTACTTC. Translation: CASYRGPGYEQYF.